This TCR beta chain was captured by sequencing in a study of T cell responses to AZD1222 COVID-19 vaccine. Study summary: Combined were second doses at about 4 or about 12 weeks.

About this clone: Its antigen remains unidentified.

The germline CDR1 and CDR2 sequences are LNHDA and SQIVND (reference sequence). The CDR3 extends over 18 amino acids. J was trimmed by 4 bases and V by 3 bases; bases with no gene match: 15. Profiling relied on immunoSEQ multiplex PCR, and the TCRdb table lists in-frame clones only, not all of them. The data show approximately 150,000 clones, just under 95% seen once. Study-wide findings and caveats: Of spike-specific TCRs, nearly half reportedly target regions left unmutated in variants. Seropositive status at baseline applied to only 5 or 6 AZD1222 recipients. CD4 TCRs associated with vaccination spanned spike, dominating at 160-218 and 743-854.

The sequence came from an adult in good health. The V gene is TRBV19, the J gene TRBJ1-5, with 7 positions matching TRBD1. Sample: peripheral blood, taken on day 0 of AZD1222 vaccination. DNA for the CDR3: TGTGCCAGTAGTATTAAGATGAGTAGGACAGGTAGAAATCAGCCCCAGCATTTT. Translating it yields CASSIKMSRTGRNQPQHF.